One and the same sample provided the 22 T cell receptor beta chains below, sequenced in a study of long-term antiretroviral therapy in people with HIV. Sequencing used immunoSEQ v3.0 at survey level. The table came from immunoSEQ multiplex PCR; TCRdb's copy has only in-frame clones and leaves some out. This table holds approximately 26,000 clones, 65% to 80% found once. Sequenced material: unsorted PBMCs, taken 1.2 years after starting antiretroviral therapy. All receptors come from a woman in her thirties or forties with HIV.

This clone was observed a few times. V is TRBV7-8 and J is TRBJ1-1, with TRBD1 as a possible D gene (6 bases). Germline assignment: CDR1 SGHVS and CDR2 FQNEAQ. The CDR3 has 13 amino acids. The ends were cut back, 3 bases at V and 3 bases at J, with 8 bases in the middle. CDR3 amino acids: CASSFWTDTEAFF. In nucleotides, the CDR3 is TGTGCCAGCAGCTTTTGGACAGACACTGAAGCTTTCTTT.

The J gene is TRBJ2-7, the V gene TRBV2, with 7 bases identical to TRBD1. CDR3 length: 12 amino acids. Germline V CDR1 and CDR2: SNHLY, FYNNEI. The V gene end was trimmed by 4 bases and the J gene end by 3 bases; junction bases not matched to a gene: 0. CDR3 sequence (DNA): TGTGCCAGCAGTGGGGACAGCTACGAGCAGTACTTC. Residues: CASSGDSYEQYF.

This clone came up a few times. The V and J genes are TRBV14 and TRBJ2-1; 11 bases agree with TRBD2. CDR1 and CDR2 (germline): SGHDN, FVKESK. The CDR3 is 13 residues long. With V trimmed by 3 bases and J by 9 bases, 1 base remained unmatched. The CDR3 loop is CASSQGLAAEQFF. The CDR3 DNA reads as TGTGCCAGCAGCCAGGGACTAGCGGCTGAGCAGTTCTTC. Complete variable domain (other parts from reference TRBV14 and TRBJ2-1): EAGVTQFPSHSVIEKGQTVTLRCDPISGHDNLYWYRRVMGKEIKFLLHFVKESKQDESGMPNNRFLAERTGGTYSTLKVQPAELEDSGVYFCASSQGLAAEQFFGPGTRLTVL.

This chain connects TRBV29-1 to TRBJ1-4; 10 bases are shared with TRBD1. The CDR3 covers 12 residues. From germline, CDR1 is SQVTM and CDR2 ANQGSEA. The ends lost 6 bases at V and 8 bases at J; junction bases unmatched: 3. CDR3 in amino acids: CSVTGGTEKLFF. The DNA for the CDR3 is TGCAGCGTGACAGGGGGCACCGAAAAACTGTTTTTT.

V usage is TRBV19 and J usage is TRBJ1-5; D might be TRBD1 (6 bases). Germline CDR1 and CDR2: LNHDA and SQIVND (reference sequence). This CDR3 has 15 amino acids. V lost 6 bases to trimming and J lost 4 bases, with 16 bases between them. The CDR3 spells CASSGGRGKNQPQHF. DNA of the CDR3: TGTGCCAGTAGCGGGGGCCGGGGGAAAAATCAGCCCCAGCATTTT.

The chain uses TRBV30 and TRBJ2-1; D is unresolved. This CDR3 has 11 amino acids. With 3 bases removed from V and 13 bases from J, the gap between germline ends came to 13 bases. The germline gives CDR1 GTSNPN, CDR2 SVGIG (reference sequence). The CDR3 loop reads CAWSVVQVQFF. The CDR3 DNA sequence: TGTGCCTGGAGCGTGGTCCAGGTCCAGTTCTTC.

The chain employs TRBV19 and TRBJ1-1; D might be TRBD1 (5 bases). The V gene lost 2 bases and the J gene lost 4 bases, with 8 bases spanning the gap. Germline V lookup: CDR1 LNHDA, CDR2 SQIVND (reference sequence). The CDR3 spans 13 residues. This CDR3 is CASSIMGGTEAFF. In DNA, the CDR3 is TGTGCCAGTAGTATAATGGGGGGCACTGAAGCTTTCTTT.

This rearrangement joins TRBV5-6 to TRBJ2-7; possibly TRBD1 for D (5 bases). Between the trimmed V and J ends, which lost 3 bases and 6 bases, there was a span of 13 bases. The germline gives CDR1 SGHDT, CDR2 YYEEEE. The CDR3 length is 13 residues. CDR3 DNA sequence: TGTGCCAGCAGCTATTCATCAGGGTTCGAGCAGTACTTC. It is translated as CASSYSSGFEQYF.

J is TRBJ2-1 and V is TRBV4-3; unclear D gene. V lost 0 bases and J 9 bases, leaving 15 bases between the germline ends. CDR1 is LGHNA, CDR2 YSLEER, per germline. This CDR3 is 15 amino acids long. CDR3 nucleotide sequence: TGCGCCAGCAGCCAAGATGGGCCGAGGTCCAGTGAGCAGTTCTTC. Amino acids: CASSQDGPRSSEQFF.

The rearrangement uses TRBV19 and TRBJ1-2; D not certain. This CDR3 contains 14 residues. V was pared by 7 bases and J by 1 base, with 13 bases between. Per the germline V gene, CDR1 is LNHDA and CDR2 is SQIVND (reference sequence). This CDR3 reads CASTRSSLNYGYTF. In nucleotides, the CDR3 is TGTGCCAGTACTCGGTCGAGTCTTAACTATGGCTACACCTTC. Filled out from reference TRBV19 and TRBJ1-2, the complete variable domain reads DGGITQSPKYLFRKEGQNVTLSCEQNLNHDAMYWYRQDPGQGLRLIYYSQIVNDFQKGDIAEGYSVSREKKESFPLTVTSAQKNPTAFYLCASTRSSLNYGYTFGSGTRLTVV.

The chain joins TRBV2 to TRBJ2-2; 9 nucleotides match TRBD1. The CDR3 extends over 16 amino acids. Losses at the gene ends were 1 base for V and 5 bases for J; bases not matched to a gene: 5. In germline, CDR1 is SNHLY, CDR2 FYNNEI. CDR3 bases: TGTGCCAGCAGTGAAGGGACAGGGGACTCTACCGGGGAGCTGTTTTTT. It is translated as CASSEGTGDSTGELFF.

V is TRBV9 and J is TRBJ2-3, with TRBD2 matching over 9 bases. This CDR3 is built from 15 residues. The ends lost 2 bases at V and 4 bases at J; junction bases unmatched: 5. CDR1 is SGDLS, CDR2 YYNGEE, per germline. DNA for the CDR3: TGTGCCAGCAGCGTTAGCGGGAGTGAGGCAGATACGCAGTATTTT. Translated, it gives CASSVSGSEADTQYF.

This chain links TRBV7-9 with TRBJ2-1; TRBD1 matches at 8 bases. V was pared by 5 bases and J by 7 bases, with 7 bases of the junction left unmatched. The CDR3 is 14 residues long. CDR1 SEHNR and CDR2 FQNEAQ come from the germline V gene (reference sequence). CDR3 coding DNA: TGTGCCAGCAGCGGATGGACAGGGCCGAATGAGCAGTTCTTC. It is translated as CASSGWTGPNEQFF.

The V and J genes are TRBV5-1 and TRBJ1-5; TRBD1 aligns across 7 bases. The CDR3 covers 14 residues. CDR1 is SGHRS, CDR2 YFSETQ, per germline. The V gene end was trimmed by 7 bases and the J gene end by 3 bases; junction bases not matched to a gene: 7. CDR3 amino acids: CASSPGTVNQPQHF. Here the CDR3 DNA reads TGCGCCAGCTCTCCCGGGACAGTCAATCAGCCCCAGCATTTT.

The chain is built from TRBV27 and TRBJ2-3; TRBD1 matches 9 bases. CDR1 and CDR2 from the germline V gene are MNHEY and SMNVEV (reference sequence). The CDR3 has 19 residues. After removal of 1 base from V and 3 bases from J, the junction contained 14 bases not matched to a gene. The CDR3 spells CASSLYPPTGGWLTDTQYF. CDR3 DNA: TGTGCCAGCAGTTTATACCCCCCGACAGGGGGGTGGCTGACAGATACGCAGTATTTT.

DNA of the CDR3: TGTGCCAGCAGCCCTCCGCCGGGTATGTCGTGGGATGAGCAGTTCTTC. Residues: CASSPPPGMSWDEQFF. The chain uses TRBV5-6 and TRBJ2-1; D unclear. Germline assignment: CDR1 SGHDT and CDR2 YYEEEE. V was shortened by 4 bases and J by 8 bases, with 22 bases between the two germline ends. The CDR3 is 16 residues long.

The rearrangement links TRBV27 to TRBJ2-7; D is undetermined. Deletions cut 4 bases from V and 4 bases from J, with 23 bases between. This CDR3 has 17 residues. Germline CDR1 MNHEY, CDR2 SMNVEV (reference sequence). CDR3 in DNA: TGTGCCAGCAGTTCCGTGTGGTCTCATACACCGGATTACGAGCAGTACTTC. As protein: CASSSVWSHTPDYEQYF.

The CDR3 coding sequence is TGTGCCAGCAGTGTGCAGGGCCTTATTCACGAGCAGTACTTC. It encodes CASSVQGLIHEQYF. This chain uses TRBV25-1 with TRBJ2-7; maybe TRBD1 (5 bases). This CDR3 has 14 residues. V lost 4 bases and J 5 bases, leaving 15 bases between the germline ends. Germline values: CDR1 MGHDK, CDR2 SYGVNS.

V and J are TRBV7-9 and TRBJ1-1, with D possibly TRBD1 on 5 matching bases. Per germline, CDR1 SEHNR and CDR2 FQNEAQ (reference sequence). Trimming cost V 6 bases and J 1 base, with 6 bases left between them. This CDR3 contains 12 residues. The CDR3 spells CASRDKNTEAFF. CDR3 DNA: TGTGCCAGCAGGGACAAGAACACTGAAGCTTTCTTT.

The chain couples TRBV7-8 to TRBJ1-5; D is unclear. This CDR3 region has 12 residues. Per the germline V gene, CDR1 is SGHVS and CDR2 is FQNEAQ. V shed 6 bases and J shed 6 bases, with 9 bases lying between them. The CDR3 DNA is TGTGCCAGCAGTGGACCGGGTCAGCCCCAGCATTTT. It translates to CASSGPGQPQHF.

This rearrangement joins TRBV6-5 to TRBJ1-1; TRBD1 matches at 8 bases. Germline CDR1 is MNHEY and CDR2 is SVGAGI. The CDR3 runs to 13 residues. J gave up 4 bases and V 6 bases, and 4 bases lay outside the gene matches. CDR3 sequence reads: CASRPGGGTEAFF. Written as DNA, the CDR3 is TGTGCCAGCAGGCCAGGGGGCGGCACTGAAGCTTTCTTT.

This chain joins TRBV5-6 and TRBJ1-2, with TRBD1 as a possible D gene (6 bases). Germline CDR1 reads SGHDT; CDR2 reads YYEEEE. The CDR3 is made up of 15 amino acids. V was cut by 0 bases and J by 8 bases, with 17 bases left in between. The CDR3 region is CASSLVGYGGAGYTF. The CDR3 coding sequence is TGTGCCAGCAGCTTGGTTGGATACGGGGGCGCAGGCTACACCTTC.